This paragraph reports one TCR beta chain. What it binds is unknown. V was trimmed by 0 bases and J by 4 bases, leaving 12 bases between them. CDR3 length equals 15 residues. The germline gives CDR1 SGHRS, CDR2 YFSETQ. This sample is drawn from a study of blood T cells in healthy people across ages. Regarding the study as a whole: Per million T cells, TCR beta diversity dropped roughly linearly as age increased. The study lacked donor CMV status, which possibly confounded expanded clonotype changes. A strong correlation was seen between TCR beta diversity and naive T cell percentage.

A second PCR of 7 to 11 cycles used a sample-barcoded 5' primer and a J-beta primer mix. Using its own MiXCR run on the 5' RACE reads, TCRdb lists one record per CDR3 protein. The repertoire holds 980,000 or so distinct CDR3 sequences, with roughly 43% as singletons. Each individual donor underwent a draw of about 11 milliliters of peripheral blood. Sample: blood. This TCR was sampled from a man aged 25 to 45 in good health. This rearrangement joins TRBV5-1 to TRBJ2-3; D is perhaps TRBD2 (6 bases). In DNA form, the CDR3 reads TGCGCCAGCAGCTTGGAGGGATCGGGGGCAGATACGCAGTATTTT. It codes for CASSLEGSGADTQYF.